What follows are 10 T cell receptor beta chains derived from one specimen sequenced in a study of Ad26.COV2.S vaccination and SARS-CoV-2 variants. Specified treatment: around 19 received Ad26.COV2.S at low or high dose, single or two shots; about 5 received placebo; per-sample allocation not given. After the first vaccine or placebo injection, samples were drawn on day 63. Generated by immunoSEQ multiplex PCR, the TCRdb table keeps only in-frame clones and is missing some. The table lists some 640,000 clones, 89% of them singletons. The material was peripheral blood, obtained in a trial of Ad26.COV2.S vaccine versus placebo. The receptors were sampled from a person between 18 and 65 years old who received the Ad26.COV2.S COVID-19 vaccine or a placebo.

This chain uses TRBV5-1 with TRBJ2-3; D is undetermined. This CDR3 contains 16 residues. The germline CDR1 and CDR2 sequences are SGHRS and YFSETQ. The V and J ends lost 3 bases and 0 bases respectively, with 14 bases between them. The CDR3 is CASSYGWTSSTDTQYF. In DNA, the CDR3 is TGCGCCAGCAGCTACGGGTGGACCTCTAGCACAGATACGCAGTATTTT.

The J gene is TRBJ2-7, the V gene TRBV7-2; D not resolved. Germline lookup yields CDR1 SGHTA and CDR2 FQGNSA. The CDR3 is 15 amino acids. V lost 1 base and J lost 6, with 16 bases in between. CDR3 coding DNA: TGTGCCAGCAGCTTAGTCGAGGCCCCCCGGTCCGAGCAGTACTTC. Its translation: CASSLVEAPRSEQYF.

This chain joins TRBV29-1 and TRBJ2-3; 11 nucleotides line up with TRBD2. Unmatched junction bases numbered 9, after V lost 6 bases and J lost 1 base. Germline lookup yields CDR1 SQVTM and CDR2 ANQGSEA. The CDR3 has 16 amino acids. The CDR3 loop reads CSVVTSGTRGTDTQYF. The CDR3 DNA sequence: TGCAGCGTGGTGACTAGCGGGACGCGGGGCACAGATACGCAGTATTTT.

The table lists this clone with a count of one. V usage is TRBV6-2 or TRBV6-3 and J usage is TRBJ2-5; D is perhaps TRBD1 (6 bases). CDR1 MNHEY and CDR2 SVGEGT come from the germline V gene. The CDR3 has 13 residues. V lost 5 bases and J 5 bases, leaving 12 bases between the germline ends. CDR3 sequence: CASSRTDLETQYF. As DNA, the CDR3 is TGTGCCAGCAGTCGGACAGATCTTGAGACCCAGTACTTC.

Details on this clone: Other DNA sequences within the sample encode an identical CDR3. The chain uses TRBV30 and TRBJ2-3; no firm D call. Looked up from germline, CDR1 is GTSNPN and CDR2 is SVGIG (reference sequence). Trimming took 0 bases from V and 3 from J, leaving 4 bases between them. CDR3 length: 12 residues. The CDR3: CAWSVGTDTQYF. The DNA for the CDR3 is TGTGCCTGGAGTGTAGGTACAGATACGCAGTATTTT.

The gene calls are TRBV5-4 and TRBJ2-1; tentatively, D is TRBD2 (6 bases). The germline V gene has CDR1 SGHNT and CDR2 YYREEE (reference sequence). This CDR3 spans 16 amino acids. V was pared by 4 bases and J by 2 bases, with 16 bases between. CDR3 residues: CASSPSARGTYNEQFF. In DNA form, the CDR3 reads TGTGCCAGCAGCCCATCGGCTCGGGGGACCTACAATGAGCAGTTCTTC.

This sequence joins TRBV12-3 or TRBV12-4 and TRBJ1-6; unclear D gene. The CDR3 covers 13 residues. With 2 bases removed from V and 8 bases from J, the gap between germline ends came to 7 bases. The CDR3 protein is CASSLLPYSPLHF. Here the CDR3 DNA reads TGTGCCAGCAGTTTACTGCCCTATTCACCCCTCCACTTT.

The chain has TRBV6-4 and TRBJ2-2, with D possibly matching TRBD2 (5 bases). V lost 8 bases to trimming and J lost 6 bases, with 16 bases between them. Germline V gene sequence: CDR1 MRHNA, CDR2 SNTAGT. The CDR3 runs 14 residues. CDR3 coding DNA: TGTGCCAGCCGTCAAGAGGGTATGGCCGGGGAGCTGTTTTTT. Its translation: CASRQEGMAGELFF.

The J gene is TRBJ2-7, the V gene TRBV4-1; 7 bases match TRBD1. With 0 bases clipped from V and 0 bases from J, the junction kept 2 bases outside the gene matches. The CDR3 contains 15 residues. Germline V gene data show CDR1 as MGHRA and CDR2 as YSYEKL. The CDR3 loop reads CASSQEYRGSYEQYF. CDR3 bases: TGCGCCAGCAGCCAAGAGTACAGGGGCTCCTACGAGCAGTACTTC.

V usage is TRBV7-9 and J usage is TRBJ1-1; no clear D. This CDR3 region has 14 residues. Trimming shortened V by 1 base and J by 5 bases, and 11 bases separated the two germline ends. Germline CDR1 is SEHNR and CDR2 is FQNEAQ (reference sequence). Here the CDR3 DNA reads TGTGCCAGCAGCTTAGTTCTGGGAGGAACTGAAGCTTTCTTT. This encodes CASSLVLGGTEAFF.